The sequence of this T cell receptor beta chain was determined in a study of T cells in Graves' hyperthyroidism and ophthalmopathy (dated by TCRdb to about 2019). In terms of the full investigation: Peripheral blood was collected at initial diagnosis, before any treatment. TCR V-J signatures able to tell the groups apart were searched for in a discovery cohort of 100 patients, of whom around 43 had Graves' ophthalmopathy and more than 55 had stable Graves' hyperthyroidism. Whether ophthalmopathy could be predicted prospectively was tested in an independent validation cohort made up of approximately 19 hyperthyroidism patients plus 17 patients who later progressed to ophthalmopathy. The 100 discovery patients were divided at random into training and test sets in a 7:3 ratio. In six Graves' hyperthyroidism patients, the study also compared T-cell repertoires from thyroid tissue with T-cell repertoires from blood. Once sampling was done, hyperthyroidism patients were given methimazole at a starting dose of 30 mg daily, whereas ophthalmopathy patients were given high-dose intravenous methylprednisolone. According to the paper, TCR Vbeta CDR3 sequencing was carried out on around 140 peripheral blood samples, which came from approximately 41 ophthalmopathy, around 75 hyperthyroidism and approximately 17 progressor patients.

This clonotype has only a few counts. What this receptor recognizes is not known. Base quality data are lacking; no much larger clone is found one base away. Graves' hyperthyroidism was defined as stable when no progression to ophthalmopathy occurred over 18 months of follow-up. Hyperthyroidism patients were aged 18 to 65 years and newly diagnosed, with disease duration of less than 2 months. Any patient with an uncontrolled infection, another autoimmune disease, pregnancy or lactation was excluded. Diagnoses were established on the basis of clinical symptoms, serum thyroxine and TRAb, thyroid ultrasound, and orbital computed tomography. PBMCs were separated from 10 ml of fresh peripheral blood using Ficoll-Paque density gradient centrifugation. Total RNA was extracted with Trizol reagent, and quality was checked on an Agilent 2100 Bioanalyzer. The research as a whole found: A model built on a 13 V-J signature distinguished ophthalmopathy from stable hyperthyroidism, reaching 85% to 90% sensitivity and around 81% specificity in cross-validation and 80%/75% in testing. Sample size was not statistically predetermined, and investigators were not blinded to group allocation. Blood samples also contained most of the expanded thyroid clonotypes (frequency above 0.001), which suggests that blood repertoires may reflect thyroid immune responses. In validation, the model predicted progression to ophthalmopathy a median of 6.5 months before onset, with over 60% sensitivity and about 72% specificity.

TCR beta CDR3 regions were amplified from RNA transcripts. The first round of RT-PCR for the TCR CDR3 was performed with the HTBI primer set and the Qiagen OneStep RT-PCR kit. Libraries were constructed in a second round of multiplex PCR, after which size selection and purification were performed. Libraries were sequenced paired-end with 100 bp reads on an Illumina HiSeq2000. As for the authors' bioinformatics: Raw data were processed with SOAPnuke, discarding reads with adapters, uncalled bases, mean Phred below 15, or no exact constant-primer or identifier match. COPE v1.2.5 was used to merge the high-quality paired reads, and each unique nucleotide sequence was defined as a clonotype. MiTCR v1.1 was used to align clonotypes to the IMGT TRBV, TRBD and TRBJ reference segments. The analysis included only V-J combinations with a frequency above 0.0001, which together covered about 99% of the repertoires. The TCS score was defined as F50 (clonal expansion) divided by E x V (chaos), with BLOSUM62-based TCRdist calculated between CDR3 peptides within each V-J. Welch's t-statistics and random forest reduced approximately 520 V-J features to roughly 13, which were used in a naive Bayes classifier (R e1071). TCRdb ran its own pipeline on the public reads, namely fastp trimming at Q25 and MiXCR clone calling, and kept in-frame beta chains. Rows are unified per CDR3 protein, each entry keeping the most common DNA and genes. The V and J calls reflect TCRdb's pipeline rather than the authors' work. Within this sample are more than 300,000 distinct CDR3 sequences, with over 11% of them counted one time only. The top ten clonotypes cover 20% to 25% of the sample.

The sequence came from a woman aged 25 to 39 with Graves' hyperthyroidism. Sequencing was done on a sample of blood.

The CDR3 region: CASSLVYAEAFF. The DNA sequence is TGTGCCAGCAGCTTAGTTTACGCTGAAGCTTTCTTT. The rearrangement combines TRBV7-9 with TRBJ1-1, with the D gene call left open. The CDR3 goes from the cysteine to the phenylalanine over 12 residues. Of all the DNA, just the CDR3 is kept, 36 bases in frame from base 1. Relative to germline, V is 1 base shorter and J is 6 bases shorter, with 6 bases between their ends. The CDR1 and CDR2 encoded by the germline V gene (reference sequence) are SEHNR and FQNEAQ.